This T cell receptor (beta chain) was captured in a study of beta chain features in type 1 diabetes. With 0 bases removed from V and 4 bases from J, the gap between germline ends came to 12 bases. This CDR3 is built from 14 residues. Germline loops: CDR1 GTSNPN, CDR2 SVGIG (reference sequence). Isolated RNA was reverse transcribed in full, so expressed TCRB transcripts were sequenced. It was found that naive, central memory and regulatory T cell samples averaged approximately 3.9 million reads. The protocol was immunoSEQ multiplex PCR, while the TCRdb copy is restricted to in-frame clones and leaves out a portion. The sample has 600,000 to 700,000 clones, around 12% seen once. As for this clone: Its antigen is not known.

A single heparinised blood sample, averaging approximately 0.12 L, was obtained per donor. Based on CD45RO/CCR7/CD25/CD127/CD95/CD27, CD4+ regulatory, stem cell-like memory, naive and central memory cells were sorted. Notes on the study in general: Any role of HLA type in TCRB rearrangement remained unresolved here. People with Type 1 diabetes carried modestly yet significantly shorter TCRB CDR3s in all four CD4+ subsets.

Sequenced: naive CD4+ T cells from blood. The sequence was collected from a man aged 30-40 years with type 1 diabetes. The J gene is TRBJ1-2, the V gene TRBV30; D not resolved. CDR3 protein: CAWSVLYPPYGYTF. The CDR3 nucleotides read TGTGCCTGGAGTGTACTCTACCCTCCCTATGGCTACACCTTC.